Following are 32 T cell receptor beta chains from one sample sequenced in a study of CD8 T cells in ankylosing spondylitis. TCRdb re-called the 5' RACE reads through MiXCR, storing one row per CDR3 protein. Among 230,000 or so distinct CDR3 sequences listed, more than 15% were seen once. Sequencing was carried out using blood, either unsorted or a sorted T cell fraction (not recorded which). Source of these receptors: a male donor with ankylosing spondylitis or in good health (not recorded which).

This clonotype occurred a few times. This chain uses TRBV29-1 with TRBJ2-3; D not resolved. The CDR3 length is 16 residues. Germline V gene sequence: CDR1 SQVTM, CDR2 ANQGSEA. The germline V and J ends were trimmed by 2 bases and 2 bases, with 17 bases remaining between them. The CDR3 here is CSVEIVYAGSTDTQYF. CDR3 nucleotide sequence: TGCAGCGTTGAAATCGTCTATGCCGGATCCACAGATACGCAGTATTTT.

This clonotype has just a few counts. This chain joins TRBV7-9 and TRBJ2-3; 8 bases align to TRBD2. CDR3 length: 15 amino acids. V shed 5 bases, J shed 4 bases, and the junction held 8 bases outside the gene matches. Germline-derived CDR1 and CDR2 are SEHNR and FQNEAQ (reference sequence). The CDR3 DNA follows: TGTGCCAGCAGCCAAGCGGGAGCGGTCGCAGATACGCAGTATTTT. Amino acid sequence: CASSQAGAVADTQYF.

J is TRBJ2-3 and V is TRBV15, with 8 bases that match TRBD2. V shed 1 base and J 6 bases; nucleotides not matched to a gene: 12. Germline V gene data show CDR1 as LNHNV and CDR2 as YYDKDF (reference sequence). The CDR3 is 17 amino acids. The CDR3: CATSRGEAGGTLDTQYF. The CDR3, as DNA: TGTGCCACCAGCAGAGGGGAGGCGGGAGGTACCCTTGATACGCAGTATTTT.

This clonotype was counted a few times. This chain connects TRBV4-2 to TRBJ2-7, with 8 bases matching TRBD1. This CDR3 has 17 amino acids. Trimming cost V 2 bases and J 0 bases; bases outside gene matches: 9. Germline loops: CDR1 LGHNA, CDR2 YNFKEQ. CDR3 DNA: TGTGCCAGCAGCCAACTTTCGGGACAGGACAGCTCCTACGAGCAGTACTTC. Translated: CASSQLSGQDSSYEQYF.

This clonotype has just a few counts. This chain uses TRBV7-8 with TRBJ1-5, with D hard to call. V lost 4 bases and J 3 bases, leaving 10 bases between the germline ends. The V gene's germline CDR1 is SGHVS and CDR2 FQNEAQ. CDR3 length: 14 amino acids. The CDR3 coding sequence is TGTGCCAGCAGCTCACCGGCAAACAATCAGCCCCAGCATTTT. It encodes CASSSPANNQPQHF. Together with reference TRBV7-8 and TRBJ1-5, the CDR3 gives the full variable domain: GAGVSQSPRYKVAKRGQDVALRCDPISGHVSLFWYQQALGQGPEFLTYFQNEAQLDKSGLPSDRFFAERPEGSVSTLKIQRTQQEDSAVYLCASSSPANNQPQHFGDGTRLSIL.

In nucleotides, the CDR3 is TGTGCCAGCAGCCAAAGGACAGAGCAAGAGACCCAGTACTTC. It is translated as CASSQRTEQETQYF. The chain employs TRBV14 and TRBJ2-5; possible D gene TRBD1, 6 bases. V gave up 2 bases and J gave up 2 bases, with 9 bases separating them. Germline CDR1 and CDR2: SGHDN and FVKESK. The CDR3 runs 14 residues.

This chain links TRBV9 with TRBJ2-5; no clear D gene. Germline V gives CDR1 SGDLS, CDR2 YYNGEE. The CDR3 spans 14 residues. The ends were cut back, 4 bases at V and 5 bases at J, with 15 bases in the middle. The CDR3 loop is CASSPSEFWETQYF. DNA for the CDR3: TGTGCCAGCAGCCCTTCTGAGTTTTGGGAGACCCAGTACTTC.

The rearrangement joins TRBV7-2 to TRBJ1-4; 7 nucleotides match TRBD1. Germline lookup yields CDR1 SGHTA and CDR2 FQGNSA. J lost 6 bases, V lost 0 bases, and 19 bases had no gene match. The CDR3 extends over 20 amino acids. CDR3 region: CASSLAIGTGERYGDEKLFF. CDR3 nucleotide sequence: TGTGCCAGCAGCTTAGCGATAGGAACAGGGGAGCGGTACGGGGATGAAAAACTGTTTTTT.

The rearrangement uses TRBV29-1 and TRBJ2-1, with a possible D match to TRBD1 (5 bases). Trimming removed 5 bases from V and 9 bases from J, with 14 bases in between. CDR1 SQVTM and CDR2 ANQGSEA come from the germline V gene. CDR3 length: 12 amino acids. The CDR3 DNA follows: TGCAGCGTTCCCAGGGCCAGCAGTGAGCAGTTCTTC. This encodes CSVPRASSEQFF.

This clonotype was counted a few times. For the CDR3, the DNA is TGCGCCAGCAGTGAGAGCCGGGGGGTAGCCGGGGAGCTGTTTTTT. Translated: CASSESRGVAGELFF. The chain links TRBV10-2 to TRBJ2-2, with 7 bases aligning to TRBD2. CDR1 is WSHSY and CDR2 is SAAADI in the germline V gene. The CDR3 loop spans 15 amino acids. Trimming took 2 bases from V and 6 from J; bases not matched to a gene: 6.

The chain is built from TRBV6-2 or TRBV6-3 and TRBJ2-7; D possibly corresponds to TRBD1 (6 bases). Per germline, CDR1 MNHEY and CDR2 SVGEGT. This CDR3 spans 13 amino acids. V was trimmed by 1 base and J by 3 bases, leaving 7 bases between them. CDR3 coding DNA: TGTGCCAGCAGTTACTGGGACAACTACGAGCAGTACTTC. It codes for CASSYWDNYEQYF.

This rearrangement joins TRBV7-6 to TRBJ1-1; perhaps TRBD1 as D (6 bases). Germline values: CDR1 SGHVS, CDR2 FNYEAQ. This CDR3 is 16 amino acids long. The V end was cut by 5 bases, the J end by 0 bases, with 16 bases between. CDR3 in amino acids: CASSGDRSKMNTEAFF. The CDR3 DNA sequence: TGTGCCAGCAGCGGCGACAGGAGCAAAATGAACACTGAAGCTTTCTTT.

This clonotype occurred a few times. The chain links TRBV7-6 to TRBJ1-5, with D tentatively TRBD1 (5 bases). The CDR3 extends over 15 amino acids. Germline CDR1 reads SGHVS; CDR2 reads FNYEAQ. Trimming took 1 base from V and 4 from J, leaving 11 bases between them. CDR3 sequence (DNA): TGTGCCAGCAGCTTAGGAAGGCGGGGGAATCAGCCCCAGCATTTT. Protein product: CASSLGRRGNQPQHF.

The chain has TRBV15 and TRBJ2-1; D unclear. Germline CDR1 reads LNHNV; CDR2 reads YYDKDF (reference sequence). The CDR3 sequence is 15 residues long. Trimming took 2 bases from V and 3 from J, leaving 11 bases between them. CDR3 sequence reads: CATSRPPPSYNEQFF. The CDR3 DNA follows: TGTGCCACCAGCAGACCGCCCCCGAGCTACAATGAGCAGTTCTTC. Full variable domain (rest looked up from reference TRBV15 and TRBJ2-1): DAMVIQNPRYQVTQFGKPVTLSCSQTLNHNVMYWYQQKSSQAPKLLFHYYDKDFNNEADTPDNFQSRRPNTSFCFLDIRSPGLGDTAMYLCATSRPPPSYNEQFFGPGTRLTVL.

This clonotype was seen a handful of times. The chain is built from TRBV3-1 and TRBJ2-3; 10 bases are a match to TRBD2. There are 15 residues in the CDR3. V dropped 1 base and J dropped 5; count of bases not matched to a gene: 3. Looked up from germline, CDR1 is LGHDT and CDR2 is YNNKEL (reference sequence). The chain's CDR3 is CASSQVTSGEDTQYF. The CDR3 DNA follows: TGTGCCAGCAGCCAAGTAACTAGCGGGGAAGATACGCAGTATTTT.

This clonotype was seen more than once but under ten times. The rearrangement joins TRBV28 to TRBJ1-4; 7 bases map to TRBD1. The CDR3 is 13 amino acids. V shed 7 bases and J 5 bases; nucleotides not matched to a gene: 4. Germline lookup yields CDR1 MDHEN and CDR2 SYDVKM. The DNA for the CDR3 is TGTGCCAGCAAGGACAGGCTGAATGAAAAACTGTTTTTT. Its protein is CASKDRLNEKLFF.

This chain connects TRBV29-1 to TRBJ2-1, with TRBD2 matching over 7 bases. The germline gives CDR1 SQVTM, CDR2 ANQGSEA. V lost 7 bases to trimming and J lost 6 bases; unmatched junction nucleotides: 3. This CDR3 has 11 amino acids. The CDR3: CSEWGGNEQFF. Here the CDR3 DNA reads TGCAGCGAGTGGGGGGGCAATGAGCAGTTCTTC.

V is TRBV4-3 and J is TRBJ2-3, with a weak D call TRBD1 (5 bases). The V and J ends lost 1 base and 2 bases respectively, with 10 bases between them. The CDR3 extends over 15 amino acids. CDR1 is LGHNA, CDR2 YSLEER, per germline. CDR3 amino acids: CASSQGTGNTDTQYF. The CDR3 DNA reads TGCGCCAGCAGCCAAGGAACAGGAAACACAGATACGCAGTATTTT.

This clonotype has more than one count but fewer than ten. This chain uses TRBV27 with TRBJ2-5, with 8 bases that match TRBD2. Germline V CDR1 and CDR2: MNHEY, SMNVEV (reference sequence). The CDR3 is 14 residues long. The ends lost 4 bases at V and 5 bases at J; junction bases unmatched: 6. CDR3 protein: CASSSGLVSETQYF. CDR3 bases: TGTGCCAGCAGTTCGGGACTAGTTTCCGAGACCCAGTACTTC.

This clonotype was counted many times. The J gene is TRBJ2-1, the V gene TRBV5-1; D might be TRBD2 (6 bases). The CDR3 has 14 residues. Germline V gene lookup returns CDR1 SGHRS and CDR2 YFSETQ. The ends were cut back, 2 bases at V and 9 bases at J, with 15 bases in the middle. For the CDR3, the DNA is TGCGCCAGCAGCTTACCTACGGGAGAGGTTGAGCAGTTCTTC. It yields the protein CASSLPTGEVEQFF.

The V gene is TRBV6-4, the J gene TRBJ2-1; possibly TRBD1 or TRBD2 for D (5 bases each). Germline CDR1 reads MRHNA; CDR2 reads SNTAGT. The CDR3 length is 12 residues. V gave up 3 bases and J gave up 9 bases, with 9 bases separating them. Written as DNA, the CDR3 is TGTGCCAGCAGTGAGGGGGAGACTGAGCAGTTCTTC. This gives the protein CASSEGETEQFF.

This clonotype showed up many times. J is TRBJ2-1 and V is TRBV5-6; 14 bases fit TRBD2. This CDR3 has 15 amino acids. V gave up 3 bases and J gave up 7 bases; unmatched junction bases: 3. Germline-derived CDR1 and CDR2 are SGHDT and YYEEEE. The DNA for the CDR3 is TGTGCCAGCAGCTATGGGACTAGCGGGAGTAATGAGCAGTTCTTC. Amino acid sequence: CASSYGTSGSNEQFF.

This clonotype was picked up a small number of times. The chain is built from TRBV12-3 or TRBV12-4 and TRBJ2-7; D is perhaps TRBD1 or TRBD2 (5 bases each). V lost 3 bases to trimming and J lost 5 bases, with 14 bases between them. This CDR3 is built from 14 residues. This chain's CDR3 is CASSLGETTDEQYF. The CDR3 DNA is TGTGCCAGCAGTTTGGGGGAGACGACCGACGAGCAGTACTTC.

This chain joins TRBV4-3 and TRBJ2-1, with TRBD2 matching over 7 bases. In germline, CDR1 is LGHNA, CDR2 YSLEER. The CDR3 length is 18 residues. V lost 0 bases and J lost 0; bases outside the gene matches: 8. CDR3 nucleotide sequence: TGCGCCAGCAGCCAAGAACTGGCGGGAGCAGTCTCCTACAATGAGCAGTTCTTC. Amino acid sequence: CASSQELAGAVSYNEQFF.

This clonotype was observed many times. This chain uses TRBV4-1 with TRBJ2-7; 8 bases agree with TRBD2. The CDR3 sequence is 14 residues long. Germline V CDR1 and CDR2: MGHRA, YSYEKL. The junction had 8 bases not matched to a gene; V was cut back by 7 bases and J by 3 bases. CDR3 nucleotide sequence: TGCGCCAGCAAGATGGGAGCGGGGGACTACGAGCAGTACTTC. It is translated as CASKMGAGDYEQYF.

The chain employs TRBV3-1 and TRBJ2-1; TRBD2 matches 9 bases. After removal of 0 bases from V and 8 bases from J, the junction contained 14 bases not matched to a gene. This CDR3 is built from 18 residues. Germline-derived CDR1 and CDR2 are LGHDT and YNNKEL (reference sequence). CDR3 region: CASSQDSKTGGRGYEQFF. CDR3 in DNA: TGTGCCAGCAGCCAAGATTCCAAGACTGGCGGGAGGGGATATGAGCAGTTCTTC.

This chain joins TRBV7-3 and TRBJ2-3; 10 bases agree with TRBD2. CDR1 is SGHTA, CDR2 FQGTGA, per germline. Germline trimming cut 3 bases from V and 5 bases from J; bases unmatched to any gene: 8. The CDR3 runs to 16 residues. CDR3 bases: TGTGCCAGCAGCTTCGCGCTAGCGGGAGACCTAGATACGCAGTATTTT. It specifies CASSFALAGDLDTQYF. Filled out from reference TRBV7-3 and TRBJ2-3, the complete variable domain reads GAGVSQTPSNKVTEKGKYVELRCDPISGHTALYWYRQSLGQGPEFLIYFQGTGAADDSGLPNDRFFAVRPEGSVSTLKIQRTERGDSAVYLCASSFALAGDLDTQYFGPGTRLTVL.

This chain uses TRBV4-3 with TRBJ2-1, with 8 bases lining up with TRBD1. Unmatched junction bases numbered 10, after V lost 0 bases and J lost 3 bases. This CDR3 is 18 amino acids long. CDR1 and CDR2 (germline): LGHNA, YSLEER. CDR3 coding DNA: TGCGCCAGCAGCCAAGATCGAGGCGGCACAGGGGGCTACAATGAGCAGTTCTTC. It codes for CASSQDRGGTGGYNEQFF.

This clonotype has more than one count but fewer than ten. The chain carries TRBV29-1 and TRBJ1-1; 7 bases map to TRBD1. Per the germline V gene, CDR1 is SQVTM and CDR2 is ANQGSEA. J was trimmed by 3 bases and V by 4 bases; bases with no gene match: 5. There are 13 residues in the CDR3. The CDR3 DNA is TGCAGCGTTGGAGAGGGGGCGTACACTGAAGCTTTCTTT. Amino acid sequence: CSVGEGAYTEAFF.

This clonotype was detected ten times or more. CDR3 loop: CASSPSGWETQYF. The CDR3 region has the DNA TGCGCCAGCAGTCCTAGCGGTTGGGAGACCCAGTACTTC. The chain recombines TRBV5-1 with TRBJ2-5, with 7 bases that match TRBD2. CDR1 and CDR2 (germline): SGHRS, YFSETQ. The CDR3 covers 13 residues. Trimming took 5 bases from V and 5 from J; bases not matched to a gene: 6.

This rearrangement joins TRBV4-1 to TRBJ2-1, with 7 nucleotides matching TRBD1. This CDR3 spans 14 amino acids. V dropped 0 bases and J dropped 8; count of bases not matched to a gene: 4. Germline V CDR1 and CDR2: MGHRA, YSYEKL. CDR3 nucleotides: TGCGCCAGCAGCCAAGATCAGGGGGACGATGAGCAGTTCTTC. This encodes CASSQDQGDDEQFF.

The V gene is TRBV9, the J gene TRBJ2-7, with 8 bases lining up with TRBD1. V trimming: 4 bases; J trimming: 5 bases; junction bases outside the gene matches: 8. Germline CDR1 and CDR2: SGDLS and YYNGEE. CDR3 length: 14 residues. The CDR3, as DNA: TGTGCCAGCAGCCCCCGGGACAGGCACGACGAGCAGTACTTC. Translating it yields CASSPRDRHDEQYF. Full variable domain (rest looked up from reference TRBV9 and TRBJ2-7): DSGVTQTPKHLITATGQRVTLRCSPRSGDLSVYWYQQSLDQGLQFLIQYYNGEERAKGNILERFSAQQFPDLHSELNLSSLELGDSALYFCASSPRDRHDEQYFGPGTRLTVT.